This T cell receptor (beta chain) was found in a study of CD8 T cells in ankylosing spondylitis. General study points: A motif of eight or nine highly homologous TCR beta variants was seen as apparently characteristic of ankylosing spondylitis blood.

This clonotype was picked up many times. As yet, its antigen is unknown. The CDR3 runs 12 residues. Between the trimmed V and J ends, which lost 5 bases and 8 bases, there was a span of 10 bases. The TCR beta libraries were generated through quantitative 5'-RACE incorporating molecular barcodes. TCRdb processed the 5' RACE reads anew with MiXCR; each CDR3 protein has one entry. The table lists 30,000 to 40,000 distinct CDR3 sequences, around a tenth of them singletons. The clonotype was recovered from a male donor with ankylosing spondylitis or in good health (not recorded which). The sequencing input was blood, either unsorted or a sorted T cell fraction (not recorded which). The chain has TRBV12-3 or TRBV12-4 and TRBJ2-1; TRBD1 is a possible D gene (7 bases). DNA of the CDR3: TGTGCCAGCAGTCCCAGGGGGGATGAGCAGTTCTTC. The encoded protein is CASSPRGDEQFF.